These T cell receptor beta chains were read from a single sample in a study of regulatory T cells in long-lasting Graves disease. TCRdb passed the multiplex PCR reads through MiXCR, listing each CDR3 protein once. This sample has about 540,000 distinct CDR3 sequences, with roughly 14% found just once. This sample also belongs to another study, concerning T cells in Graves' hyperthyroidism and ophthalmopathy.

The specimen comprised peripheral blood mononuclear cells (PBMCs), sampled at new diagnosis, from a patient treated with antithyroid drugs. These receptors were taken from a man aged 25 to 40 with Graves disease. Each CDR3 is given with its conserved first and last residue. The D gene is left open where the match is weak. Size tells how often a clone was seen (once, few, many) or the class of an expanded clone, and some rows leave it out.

CDR3nt: TGTGCCAGCAGTCTCGTTTTAGATCTAGCCAAAAACATTCAGTACTTC
CDR3aa: CASSLVLDLAKNIQYF
v_gene: TRBV12-3/TRBV12-4
d_gene: .
abundance: many
j_gene: TRBJ2-4

CDR3nt: TGCAGTGCGAGAAAGGGATTTAATCAGCCCCAGCATTTT
CDR3aa: CSARKGFNQPQHF
v_gene: TRBV20-1
d_gene: .
abundance: many
j_gene: TRBJ1-5

CDR3nt: TGCGCCAGCAGCGCCCCGGCGGCACACACTGAAGCTTTCTTT
CDR3aa: CASSAPAAHTEAFF
v_gene: TRBV5-1
d_gene: .
abundance: .
j_gene: TRBJ1-1

CDR3nt: TGTGCCAGCAGCCAAGATGGGATAGCGGGAGGAAATGAGCAGTTCTTC
CDR3aa: CASSQDGIAGGNEQFF
v_gene: TRBV3-1
d_gene: TRBD2
abundance: .
j_gene: TRBJ2-1

CDR3nt: TGCGCCAGCAGCTTGGGGGCAGGGGGCGGCGACGAGCAGTACTTC
CDR3aa: CASSLGAGGGDEQYF
v_gene: TRBV5-1
d_gene: TRBD1
abundance: many
j_gene: TRBJ2-7

CDR3nt: TGCGCCAGCAGCTTGGTCGCGGAGGCCTATACGCAGTATTTT
CDR3aa: CASSLVAEAYTQYF
v_gene: TRBV5-1
d_gene: .
abundance: few
j_gene: TRBJ2-3

CDR3nt: TGTGCCAGTAACCCCCCCCAGGGTTCGGACACTGAAGCTTTCTTT
CDR3aa: CASNPPQGSDTEAFF
v_gene: TRBV19
d_gene: .
abundance: .
j_gene: TRBJ1-1

CDR3nt: TGCGCCAGCAGCTTGGTTACAGGGGGAAAGGAGACCCAGTACTTC
CDR3aa: CASSLVTGGKETQYF
v_gene: TRBV5-1
d_gene: TRBD1
abundance: .
j_gene: TRBJ2-5

CDR3nt: TGCAGTGCTTCCGATGGAACTTACGAGCAGTACTTC
CDR3aa: CSASDGTYEQYF
v_gene: TRBV20-1
d_gene: .
abundance: many
j_gene: TRBJ2-7

CDR3nt: TGTGCCAGCAGTTTGGAAGCGGGAGACTACACAGATACGCAGTATTTT
CDR3aa: CASSLEAGDYTDTQYF
v_gene: TRBV28
d_gene: TRBD2
abundance: many
j_gene: TRBJ2-3

CDR3nt: TGTGCCAGCTCACCACCCCCTAGCGGGAGCTCCTACAATGAGCAGTTCTTC
CDR3aa: CASSPPPSGSSYNEQFF
v_gene: TRBV12-3/TRBV12-4
d_gene: TRBD2
abundance: .
j_gene: TRBJ2-1

CDR3nt: TGTGCCAGCAGCTTAGGGAACAGGCTCGGGGAGCTGTTTTTT
CDR3aa: CASSLGNRLGELFF
v_gene: TRBV7-8
d_gene: .
abundance: many
j_gene: TRBJ2-2

CDR3nt: TGCGCCAGCAGACCTAGCGGGACGGCCGGGGAGCTGTTTTTT
CDR3aa: CASRPSGTAGELFF
v_gene: TRBV10-1
d_gene: TRBD2
abundance: .
j_gene: TRBJ2-2

CDR3nt: TGTGCCATCAGTGAGTGGTGGGAGCATCAAGAGACCCAGTACTTC
CDR3aa: CAISEWWEHQETQYF
v_gene: TRBV10-3
d_gene: .
abundance: many
j_gene: TRBJ2-5

CDR3nt: TGTGCCAGTAGCCCCCCGGAACAGGGAGGGGGAGGCTACACCTTC
CDR3aa: CASSPPEQGGGGYTF
v_gene: TRBV19
d_gene: .
abundance: few
j_gene: TRBJ1-2

CDR3nt: TGTGCCAGCAGTGAGTTTGGATTCAATGAGCAGTTCTTC
CDR3aa: CASSEFGFNEQFF
v_gene: TRBV25-1
d_gene: .
abundance: .
j_gene: TRBJ2-1

CDR3nt: TGCAGCGTTGAACGACTAGCGGGAGGGACCAATGAGCAGTTCTTC
CDR3aa: CSVERLAGGTNEQFF
v_gene: TRBV29-1
d_gene: TRBD2
abundance: many
j_gene: TRBJ2-1

CDR3nt: TGTACCAGCAGTTTCAGGACAGAAAGTGAGCAGTTCTTC
CDR3aa: CTSSFRTESEQFF
v_gene: TRBV12-3/TRBV12-4
d_gene: .
abundance: .
j_gene: TRBJ2-1

CDR3nt: TGCAGTGCCCCGGTCTTAAGCTCCTACGAGCAGTACTTC
CDR3aa: CSAPVLSSYEQYF
v_gene: TRBV20-1
d_gene: .
abundance: .
j_gene: TRBJ2-7

CDR3nt: TGTGCCAGCTCACCACCAACAATTACGGGACTAGTCGCCTACGAGCAGTACTTC
CDR3aa: CASSPPTITGLVAYEQYF
v_gene: TRBV18
d_gene: TRBD2
abundance: .
j_gene: TRBJ2-7

CDR3nt: TGTGCCAGCACCGACAGGTCCCCGAACACCGGGGAGCTGTTTTTT
CDR3aa: CASTDRSPNTGELFF
v_gene: TRBV7-9
d_gene: .
abundance: many
j_gene: TRBJ2-2